This T cell receptor (beta chain) emerged from a study of blood T cells in healthy people across ages. Trimming removed 1 base from V and 0 bases from J; junction bases left unmatched: 10. Germline V lookup: CDR1 LGHNA, CDR2 YSLEER. This CDR3 region has 18 residues. It was with a sample-barcoded 5' primer and a J-beta primer mix that a second PCR of roughly 6 to 11 cycles was run. One entry per CDR3 protein, called by TCRdb with MiXCR from the 5' RACE reads. Of 950,000 to 1,200,000 distinct CDR3 sequences listed, roughly two fifths were seen once; the top ten hold approximately 14%. Study-level points and caveats: A roughly linear fall in TCR beta diversity per million T cells was seen with increasing age.

About this clonotype: The antigen is undetermined.

The chain links TRBV4-3 to TRBJ2-3; TRBD2 matches 7 bases. The sequenced material came from blood. The receptor was derived from a young man in good health. CDR3 nucleotide sequence: TGCGCCAGCAGCCAAGTAGTAAGCGGGGACCCTAGCACAGATACGCAGTATTTT. Translating it yields CASSQVVSGDPSTDTQYF.